Below, 24 T cell receptor beta chains from the same sample are listed, as sequenced in a study of STAT5B mutations in CD4+ large granular lymphocyte leukemia. Some clones are missing from TCRdb's copy, which holds only in-frame ones; the method was immunoSEQ multiplex PCR. The sample includes tens of thousands of clones, approximately 85% of them seen just once. The sequencing input was CD4+ T cells from blood buffy coats. The source is a human donor in good health.

The chain has TRBV30 and TRBJ1-6, with 9 bases lining up with TRBD1. The CDR3 runs to 14 residues. J gave up 10 bases and V 2 bases, and 6 bases lay outside the gene matches. In germline, CDR1 is GTSNPN, CDR2 SVGIG (reference sequence). The CDR3 here is CAWSISDRGSPLHF. CDR3 bases: TGTGCCTGGAGTATCTCGGACAGGGGATCACCCCTCCACTTT.

The chain links TRBV7-3 to TRBJ1-4, with D hard to call. V was trimmed by 2 bases and J by 7 bases, leaving 8 bases between them. Germline V gives CDR1 SGHTA, CDR2 FQGTGA. This CDR3 is 13 amino acids long. CDR3 DNA: TGTGCCAGCAGCTTAGGAGGCGGTGAAAAACTGTTTTTT. It yields the protein CASSLGGGEKLFF.

This clone was observed once. This chain joins TRBV25-1 and TRBJ1-1; TRBD1 matches 8 bases. Looked up from germline, CDR1 is MGHDK and CDR2 is SYGVNS. The V segment lost 2 bases and the J segment 6 bases; nucleotides outside the gene matches: 5. The CDR3 has 14 residues. The CDR3, as DNA: TGTGCCAGCAGTGAACAGGGGGCCAAACCTGAAGCTTTCTTT. It translates to CASSEQGAKPEAFF.

This clone appeared a single time. The rearrangement uses TRBV9 and TRBJ2-7; 11 bases line up with TRBD2. Per the germline V gene, CDR1 is SGDLS and CDR2 is YYNGEE. V shed 4 bases and J 6 bases; nucleotides not matched to a gene: 12. There are 16 residues in the CDR3. This CDR3 reads CASSSRLLAGEAEQYF. CDR3 nucleotide sequence: TGTGCCAGCAGCTCCCGATTACTAGCGGGAGAAGCCGAGCAGTACTTC.

The DNA for the CDR3 is TGTGCCAGCGGGGAACAGGGGTGGGAGCAGTTCTTC. Its protein product is CASGEQGWEQFF. The rearrangement links TRBV25-1 to TRBJ2-1, with 7 bases matching TRBD1. Per the germline V gene, CDR1 is MGHDK and CDR2 is SYGVNS. The V segment lost 8 bases and the J segment 10 bases; nucleotides outside the gene matches: 8. This CDR3 region has 12 residues.

The chain is built from TRBV6-5 and TRBJ2-5; 7 bases match TRBD1. The trim removed 6 bases at V and 6 bases at J, leaving 7 bases unmatched. Germline loops: CDR1 MNHEY, CDR2 SVGAGI. This CDR3 contains 13 residues. CDR3 in DNA: TGTGCCAGCAGCCGCGACAGGGTACAGACCCAGTACTTC. Protein: CASSRDRVQTQYF.

The V gene is TRBV6-1, the J gene TRBJ1-5, with TRBD1 identical over 10 bases. Germline CDR1 reads MNHNS; CDR2 reads SASEGT. The CDR3 totals 15 residues. After removal of 6 bases from V and 7 bases from J, the junction contained 9 bases not matched to a gene. CDR3 DNA sequence: TGTGCCAGCAGCCGCGGGACAGGGGTAGGCCAGCCCCAGCATTTT. It encodes CASSRGTGVGQPQHF.

V and J are TRBV19 and TRBJ2-7, with 9 bases fitting TRBD1. The CDR3 runs 16 residues. The trim removed 5 bases at V and 0 bases at J, leaving 8 bases unmatched. CDR1 is LNHDA and CDR2 is SQIVND in the germline V gene (reference sequence). Here the CDR3 DNA reads TGTGCCAGTAGTCAGACCGGGACAGGGTTCTCCTACGAGCAGTACTTC. Its translation: CASSQTGTGFSYEQYF. The full variable domain, completed using reference TRBV19 and TRBJ2-7, is DGGITQSPKYLFRKEGQNVTLSCEQNLNHDAMYWYRQDPGQGLRLIYYSQIVNDFQKGDIAEGYSVSREKKESFPLTVTSAQKNPTAFYLCASSQTGTGFSYEQYFGPGTRLTVT.

This clone was observed a handful of times. This CDR3 is CASSPRQGNTEAFF. CDR3 coding DNA: TGTGCCAGCAGCCCCCGACAGGGGAACACTGAAGCTTTCTTT. The chain recombines TRBV9 with TRBJ1-1, with TRBD1 matching 7 bases. In germline, CDR1 is SGDLS, CDR2 YYNGEE. Germline trimming cut 4 bases from V and 1 base from J; bases unmatched to any gene: 4. This CDR3 region has 14 residues.

The chain employs TRBV9 and TRBJ1-1; possible D gene TRBD1, 6 bases. This CDR3 has 13 residues. Trimming stripped 0 bases from V and 7 bases from J, with 10 bases between. Germline CDR1 and CDR2: SGDLS and YYNGEE. CDR3 residues: CASSVGGADEAFF. CDR3 sequence (DNA): TGTGCCAGCAGCGTAGGGGGGGCTGATGAAGCTTTCTTT.

This clone was seen once. V usage is TRBV5-5 and J usage is TRBJ1-1; 10 bases line up with TRBD1. V shed 0 bases, J shed 2 bases, and the junction held 7 bases outside the gene matches. The CDR3 spans 17 residues. The germline V gene has CDR1 SGHKS and CDR2 YYEKEE (reference sequence). The CDR3: CASSLGGTGALNTEAFF. The CDR3 nucleotides read TGTGCCAGCAGCTTGGGCGGGACAGGGGCCCTTAACACTGAAGCTTTCTTT.

The chain couples TRBV7-6 to TRBJ2-5; 15 positions agree with TRBD2. The V gene end was trimmed by 5 bases and the J gene end by 3 bases; junction bases not matched to a gene: 4. The CDR3 sequence is 16 residues long. Germline CDR1 SGHVS, CDR2 FNYEAQ. CDR3 region: CASSQGLAGGEETQYF. The CDR3 nucleotides are TGTGCCAGCAGCCAAGGACTAGCGGGGGGGGAAGAGACCCAGTACTTC.

This clone has only one observation. J is TRBJ1-6 and V is TRBV2; TRBD1 agrees at 7 bases. V gave up 2 bases and J gave up 5 bases; unmatched junction bases: 6. CDR1 and CDR2 from the germline V gene are SNHLY and FYNNEI. The CDR3 has 16 residues. CDR3 sequence: CASSEQSTGNNSPLHF. As DNA, the CDR3 is TGTGCCAGCAGTGAACAGTCGACAGGGAATAATTCACCCCTCCACTTT.

This chain connects TRBV27 to TRBJ1-4, with D perhaps TRBD1 (5 bases). CDR3 length equals 15 residues. From germline, CDR1 is MNHEY and CDR2 SMNVEV (reference sequence). The V end lost 5 bases, the J end lost 3 bases, and 13 bases lay between the germline ends. This CDR3 reads CASSPGRNANEKLFF. The CDR3, as DNA: TGTGCCAGCAGTCCGGGACGTAACGCTAATGAAAAACTGTTTTTT.

The rearrangement links TRBV7-6 to TRBJ2-1; the match to TRBD2 covers 7 bases. J gave up 9 bases and V 2 bases, and 13 bases lay outside the gene matches. Germline CDR1 SGHVS, CDR2 FNYEAQ. This CDR3 region has 16 residues. The CDR3 region has the DNA TGTGCCAGCAGCTTATCGGGGTTAGCGGGCACAAGTGAGCAGTTCTTC. This sequence encodes CASSLSGLAGTSEQFF.

The chain combines TRBV6-1 with TRBJ1-2, with TRBD1 identical over 10 bases. The germline V gene has CDR1 MNHNS and CDR2 SASEGT. With V trimmed by 6 bases and J by 4 bases, 2 bases remained unmatched. The CDR3 totals 13 residues. CDR3 region: CASRDRGGYGYTF. The CDR3 region has the DNA TGTGCCAGCAGGGACAGGGGGGGCTATGGCTACACCTTC.

The V and J genes are TRBV25-1 and TRBJ2-4; 14 bases agree with TRBD2. The CDR3 contains 17 residues. CDR1 is MGHDK, CDR2 SYGVNS, per germline. V lost 4 bases and J lost 6; bases outside the gene matches: 8. The CDR3 region has the DNA TGTGCCAGCAGTGCCGGGACTAGCGGGAGCGGGGGAAACATTCAGTACTTC. The encoded protein is CASSAGTSGSGGNIQYF.

The gene calls are TRBV4-2 and TRBJ1-5; D is perhaps TRBD1 (6 bases). This CDR3 spans 14 amino acids. Trimming pared 1 base from V and 5 bases from J, leaving 9 bases between. Germline V lookup: CDR1 LGHNA, CDR2 YNFKEQ. The CDR3 DNA follows: TGTGCCAGCAGCCAAGGACAGGCGGATCAGCCCCAGCATTTT. Translating it yields CASSQGQADQPQHF.

The chain has TRBV11-2 and TRBJ2-1, with 10 bases lining up with TRBD1. The CDR3 totals 14 residues. V shed 0 bases, J shed 16 bases, and the junction held 9 bases outside the gene matches. CDR1 and CDR2 (germline): SGHAT, FQNNGV. CDR3 sequence (DNA): TGTGCCAGCAGCTTAGATCTCCCCGGACAGGGGGTTTTCTTC. Its translation is CASSLDLPGQGVFF.

The V call is TRBV28, the J call TRBJ1-5, with D unclear. CDR3 length: 15 residues. Germline-derived CDR1 and CDR2 are MDHEN and SYDVKM. Trimming stripped 2 bases from V and 0 bases from J, with 8 bases between. For the CDR3, the DNA is TGTGCCAGCAGTTTAGAGGGATATAGCAATCAGCCCCAGCATTTT. This sequence encodes CASSLEGYSNQPQHF.

The rearrangement links TRBV4-2 to TRBJ2-3; D not resolved. Deletions cut 0 bases from V and 6 bases from J, with 10 bases between. CDR1 and CDR2 from the germline V gene are LGHNA and YNFKEQ. CDR3 size: 14 residues. CDR3 protein: CASSQEEKADTQYF. The DNA of the CDR3 is TGTGCCAGCAGCCAAGAGGAGAAAGCGGATACGCAGTATTTT.

The chain employs TRBV28 and TRBJ1-1; D is unresolved. Trimming left V 5 bases short and J 0 bases short, with 7 bases between. CDR3 length: 13 amino acids. Per the germline V gene, CDR1 is MDHEN and CDR2 is SYDVKM. The CDR3 spells CASSLTLNTEAFF. The CDR3 DNA reads TGTGCCAGCAGTCTGACCCTGAACACTGAAGCTTTCTTT. Together with reference TRBV28 and TRBJ1-1, the CDR3 gives the full variable domain: DVKVTQSSRYLVKRTGEKVFLECVQDMDHENMFWYRQDPGLGLRLIYFSYDVKMKEKGDIPEGYSVSREKKERFSLILESASTNQTSMYLCASSLTLNTEAFFGQGTRLTVV.

The chain employs TRBV5-1 and TRBJ2-7; 8 bases map to TRBD1. V shed 3 bases and J 5 bases; nucleotides not matched to a gene: 4. The V gene's germline CDR1 is SGHRS and CDR2 YFSETQ. This CDR3 has 13 amino acids. The CDR3 loop is CASSWPQGDEQYF. DNA of the CDR3: TGCGCCAGCAGCTGGCCACAGGGGGACGAGCAGTACTTC. Combining the CDR3 with reference TRBV5-1 and TRBJ2-7 gives the whole variable domain KAGVTQTPRYLIKTRGQQVTLSCSPISGHRSVSWYQQTPGQGLQFLFEYFSETQRNKGNFPGRFSGRQFSNSRSEMNVSTLELGDSALYLCASSWPQGDEQYFGPGTRLTVT.

The genes are TRBV28 and TRBJ2-7; a possible D gene is TRBD2 (6 bases). CDR3 size: 14 residues. The V gene's germline CDR1 is MDHEN and CDR2 SYDVKM. V shed 5 bases and J shed 0 bases, with 11 bases lying between them. The CDR3 bases are TGTGCCAGCAGTGCCGGGGGATCCTCCTACGAGCAGTACTTC. Its translation: CASSAGGSSYEQYF.